This T cell receptor beta chain was identified during a study of vaccination and CD4 T cells after COVID-19. Study summary: Nasal swab PCR had shown SARS-CoV-2 positivity in the convalescent patients (roughly 10 mild cases, one severe case). Overall study findings and caveats: The median SARS-CoV-2-reactive clonotype number increased from around 21 to 38, without statistical significance.

CDR1 is MNHNS and CDR2 is SASEGT in the germline V gene. The CDR3 spans 14 residues. J lost 3 bases, V lost 10 bases, and 9 bases had no gene match. As to this clonotype: Its target is not known.

Stated treatment: approximately 10-day PBMC culture with coronavirus spike peptide pools or control peptides (ViraFEST assay). Under the ViraFEST approach, antigen-specific T cells were expanded with peptide pools and TCRs subsequently sequenced. After being plated at around 1.8 million per well, PBMCs were cultured with about 10 IU/ml IL-2 and about 10 ug/ml peptide pools. Sequence data for DNA of cultured CD4+ T cells were generated by the Oncomine TCR Beta short-read assay. Each CDR3 protein gets one entry after TCRdb re-called the PCR reads with MiXCR. The data contain tens of thousands of distinct CDR3 sequences, less than 65% of them singletons.

The V gene is TRBV6-1, the J gene TRBJ1-5; the match to TRBD1 covers 7 bases. The specimen sequenced was CD4+ T cells from blood, cultured in vitro. This receptor was obtained from a human donor who had recovered from COVID-19. The CDR3, as DNA: TGTGCCACAAGACAGGGTGGTTCCAATCAGCCCCAGCATTTT. It encodes CATRQGGSNQPQHF.